This T cell receptor beta chain was sequenced for a study of T cells after yellow fever vaccination. This clonotype was counted between two and nine times. The antigen is unknown. General observations from the study: Subsequent to the booster, the majority of primary-vaccination clones reappeared (96% CD4, approximately 90% CD8). The secondary response was weaker, and its peak arrived faster, on day 5 versus 15.

Template switching with 5'RACE generated the TCR cDNA and added a universal primer site and UMIs. TCRdb fed the 5' RACE reads into MiXCR, producing one record per CDR3 protein. The sample carries about 300,000 distinct CDR3 sequences, roughly 4% recorded once. The CDR3 runs to 12 residues. Trimming cost V 0 bases and J 7 bases, with 6 bases left between them. Germline assignment: CDR1 KGHSH and CDR2 LQKENI. This chain links TRBV18 with TRBJ1-2; D is uncertain. The source of this sequence is a man aged 18 to 29 who received the YFV17D yellow fever vaccine. Material: PBMCs, obtained 5 days after the yellow fever booster vaccination. CDR3 sequence: CASSPPESGYTF. The CDR3, as DNA: TGTGCCAGCTCACCACCGGAAAGTGGCTACACCTTC.